Detailed here is one TCR beta chain. Its target antigen remains unknown. Throughout, gene names and germline sequences are given for the mouse. The read stops 1 residue short of the end of the CDR3; the missing end is completed from the germline J gene. The data belong to a study of tissue T cells after allogeneic stem cell transplantation (dated by TCRdb to between 2020 and 2023). Regarding the complete study: The study profiled TCR beta repertoires across many tissues from research autopsies of patients with and without GVHD, plus mouse models of GVHD. The human arm was conducted as a prospective observational study, and neither blinding nor randomization was performed.

Trimming costs V 4 bases and J 3 bases, and their ends lie 6 bases apart. The germline V gene (reference sequence) yields SNHLY for CDR1 and FYNGKV for CDR2. The CDR3 spans 12 residues, from the cysteine through the phenylalanine. Shown are 33 bases from within the CDR3, in frame from base 1. Study-level results and caveats: The study did not establish which tissue TCRs were alloreactive or antigen-specific, and some clones may have been host cells that persisted. Sampling depth was acknowledged as a limitation, and the patient cohort was both small and clinically heterogeneous. Few T cell clones were found to be shared across patients, but shared repertoire signatures across patients were revealed in a tissue-specific fashion by motif-based clustering. Blood and spleen T cells captured only a limited portion of the TCR repertoire detected in tissues, in both patients and mice. Within patients, how anatomically similar tissues were was a major factor shaping TCR repertoire composition, regardless of disease or transplant status.

The library was built by means of the immunoSEQ multiplex PCR assay. TCRbeta CDR3 sequencing was done by Adaptive Biotechnologies at survey depth, reporting CDR3 sequences, V/J genes, productive frequency and template counts. TCR beta CDR3 regions were amplified from genomic DNA instead of RNA. On the authors' methods: Pairwise repertoire overlap between tissues was quantified with Jensen-Shannon divergence, where 1 means complete divergence and 0 identical. Based on pairwise JSD values, tissues were grouped by single-linkage agglomerative hierarchical clustering, and the results were shown as dendrograms. GLIPH2 was applied to all patient samples using simulation_depth 1000, kmer_min_depth 3, and cdr3_length_cutoff 8, and only groups with more than two unique CDR3s were retained. A standardized tissue-overlap score extrapolated Jaccard GLIPH-group overlap across patients to a standard repertoire size of 1000 clones. Linear mixed-effect models, with tissue as a fixed effect and individual as a random effect, were used to test how diversity related to clinical or experimental variables. TCRdb limited this immuneACCESS table to in-frame rearrangements with V and J called. A share of clones is missing; checked studies link under half to unresolved V genes, and the rest is unexplained. That table furnishes V, J and clone size, whereas the DNA furnished D and trimming. This sample holds about 48,000 clones; roughly 73% were observed only once. Of the sample, around 0.67% falls within the top ten clones.

The TCR was taken from a pool of C57BL/6 mice in good health. Sequences were obtained from sorted cells pooled from one or two spleens. Recombination connected TRBV3 to TRBJ1-1, with the identity of the D gene unclear. CDR3 DNA (partial): TGTGCCAGCAGCTCCGCCGACACAGAAGTCTTC. This codes for CASSSADTEVF. The whole CDR3 is CASSSADTEVFF. The reference TRBV3 and TRBJ1-1 proteins fill in what lies around the CDR3, so the full variable domain reads GPKVLQIPSHQIIDMGQMVTLNCDPVSNHLYFYWYKQILGQQMEFLVNFYNGKVMEKSKLFKDQFSVERPDGSYFTLKIQPTALEDSAVYFCASSSADTEVFFGKGTRLTVV.